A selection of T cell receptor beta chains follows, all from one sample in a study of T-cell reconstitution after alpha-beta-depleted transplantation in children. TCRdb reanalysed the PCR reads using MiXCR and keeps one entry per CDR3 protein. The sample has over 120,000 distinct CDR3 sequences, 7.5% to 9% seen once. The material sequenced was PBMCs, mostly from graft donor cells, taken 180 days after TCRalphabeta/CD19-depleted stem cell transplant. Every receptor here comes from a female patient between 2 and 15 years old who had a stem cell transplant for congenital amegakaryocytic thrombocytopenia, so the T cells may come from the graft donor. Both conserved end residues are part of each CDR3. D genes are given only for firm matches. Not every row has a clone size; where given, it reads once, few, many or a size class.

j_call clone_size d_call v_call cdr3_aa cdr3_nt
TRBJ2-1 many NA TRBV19 CASSISGNNEQFF TGTGCCAGTAGTATATCAGGCAACAATGAGCAGTTCTTC
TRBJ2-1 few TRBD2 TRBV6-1 CASSELGLAGGLGNEQFF TGTGCCAGCAGTGAACTGGGACTAGCGGGGGGGTTGGGTAATGAGCAGTTCTTC
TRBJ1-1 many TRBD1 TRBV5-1 CASSAQGGDTEAFF TGCGCCAGCAGCGCACAGGGGGGGGACACTGAAGCTTTCTTT
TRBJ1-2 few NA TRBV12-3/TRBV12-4 CASSSFYGYTF TGTGCCAGCAGTTCATTCTATGGCTACACCTTC
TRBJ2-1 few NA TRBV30 CAWSDWLYNEQFF TGTGCCTGGAGTGATTGGCTCTACAATGAGCAGTTCTTC
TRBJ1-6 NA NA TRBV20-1 CSARDFPTDSSYNSPLHF TGCAGTGCTAGAGATTTCCCGACAGACAGCTCCTATAATTCACCCCTCCACTTT
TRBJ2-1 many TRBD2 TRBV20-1 CSARLAGGPYEQFF TGCAGTGCTAGACTAGCGGGAGGGCCCTATGAGCAGTTCTTC
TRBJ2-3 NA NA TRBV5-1 CASSLRSDTQYF TGCGCCAGCAGCTTGCGCTCGGATACGCAGTATTTT
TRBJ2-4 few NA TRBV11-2 CASSLPKITGRDIQYF TGTGCCAGCAGCCTTCCGAAGATTACAGGGAGGGACATTCAGTACTTC
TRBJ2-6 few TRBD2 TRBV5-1 CASKKSASGGSGANVLTF TGCGCCAGCAAAAAGTCGGCTAGCGGGGGCTCTGGGGCCAACGTCCTGACTTTC
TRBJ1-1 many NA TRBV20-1 CSARGDLYQGSEAFF TGCAGTGCTAGAGGGGACCTATATCAGGGCTCCGAAGCTTTCTTT
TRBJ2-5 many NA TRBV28 CASSPPPAEETQYF TGTGCCAGCAGTCCCCCCCCCGCGGAGGAAACCCAGTACTTC
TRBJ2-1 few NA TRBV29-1 CSVDGTEASYNEQFF TGCAGCGTGGACGGGACGGAGGCCTCCTACAATGAGCAGTTCTTC
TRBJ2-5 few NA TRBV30 CAWSQEEETQYF TGTGCCTGGAGTCAGGAAGAAGAGACCCAGTACTTC
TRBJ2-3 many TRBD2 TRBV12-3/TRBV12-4 CASSLGGLAGGVFDTQYF TGTGCCAGCAGTTTAGGGGGACTAGCGGGAGGGGTCTTCGATACGCAGTATTTT